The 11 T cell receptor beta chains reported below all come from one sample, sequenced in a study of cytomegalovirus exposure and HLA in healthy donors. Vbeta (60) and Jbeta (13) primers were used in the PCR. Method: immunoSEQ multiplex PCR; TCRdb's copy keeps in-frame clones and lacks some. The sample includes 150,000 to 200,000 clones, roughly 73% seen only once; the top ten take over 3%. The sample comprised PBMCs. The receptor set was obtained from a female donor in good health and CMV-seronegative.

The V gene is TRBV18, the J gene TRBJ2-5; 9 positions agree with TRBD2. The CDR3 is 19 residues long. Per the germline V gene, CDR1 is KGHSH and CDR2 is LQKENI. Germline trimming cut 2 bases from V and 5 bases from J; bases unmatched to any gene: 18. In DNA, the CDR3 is TGTGCCAGCTCACCAATGGTCTCAGGAGCGGGGGGTCTACGGGAGACCCAGTACTTC. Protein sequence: CASSPMVSGAGGLRETQYF.

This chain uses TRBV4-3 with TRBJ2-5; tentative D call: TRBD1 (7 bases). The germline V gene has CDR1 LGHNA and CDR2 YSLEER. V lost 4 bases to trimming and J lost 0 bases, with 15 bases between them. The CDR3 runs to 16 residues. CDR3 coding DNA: TGCGCCAGCAGCCGAAAGATCAGGGGGGACCAAGAGACCCAGTACTTC. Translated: CASSRKIRGDQETQYF.

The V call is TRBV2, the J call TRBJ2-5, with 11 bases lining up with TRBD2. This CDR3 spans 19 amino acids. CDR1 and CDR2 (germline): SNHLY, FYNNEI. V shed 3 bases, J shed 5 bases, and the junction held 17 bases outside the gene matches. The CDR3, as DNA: TGTGCCAGCAGTGATACGTGGGCTAGCGGGGGGCCGCGGAACGAGACCCAGTACTTC. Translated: CASSDTWASGGPRNETQYF.

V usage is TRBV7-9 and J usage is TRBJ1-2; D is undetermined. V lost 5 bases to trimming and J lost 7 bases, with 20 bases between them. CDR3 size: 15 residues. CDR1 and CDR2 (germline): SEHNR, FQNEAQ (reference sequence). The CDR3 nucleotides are TGTGCCAGCAGCCTAAGTTACCGGTTAGAGGGTGGCTACACCTTC. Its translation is CASSLSYRLEGGYTF.

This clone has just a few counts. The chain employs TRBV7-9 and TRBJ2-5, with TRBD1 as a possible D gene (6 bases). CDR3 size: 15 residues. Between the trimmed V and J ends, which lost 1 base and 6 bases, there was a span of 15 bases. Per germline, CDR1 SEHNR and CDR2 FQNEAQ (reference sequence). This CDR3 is CASSLGAGESKTQYF. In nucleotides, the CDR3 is TGTGCCAGCAGCTTAGGGGCAGGGGAAAGCAAGACCCAGTACTTC.

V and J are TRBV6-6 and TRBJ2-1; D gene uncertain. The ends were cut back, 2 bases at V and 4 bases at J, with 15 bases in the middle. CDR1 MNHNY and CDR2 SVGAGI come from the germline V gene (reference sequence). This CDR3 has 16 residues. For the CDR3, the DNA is TGTGCCAGCAGTTACGTGGGCCGACCTTCTTACAATGAGCAGTTCTTC. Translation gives CASSYVGRPSYNEQFF.

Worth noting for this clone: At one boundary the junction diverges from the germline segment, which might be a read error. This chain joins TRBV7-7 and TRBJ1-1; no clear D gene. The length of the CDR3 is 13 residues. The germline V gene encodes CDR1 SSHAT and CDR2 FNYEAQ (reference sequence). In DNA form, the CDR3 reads TGTGCTAGCAGTATTAGACAGAACACTGAAGCTTTCTTT. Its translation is CASSIRQNTEAFF. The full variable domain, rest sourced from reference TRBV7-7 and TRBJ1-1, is GAGVSQSPRYKVTKRGQDVTLRCDPISSHATLYWYQQALGQGPEFLTYFNYEAQPDKSGLPSDRFSAERPEGSISTLTIQRTEQRDSAMYRCASSIRQNTEAFFGQGTRLTVV.

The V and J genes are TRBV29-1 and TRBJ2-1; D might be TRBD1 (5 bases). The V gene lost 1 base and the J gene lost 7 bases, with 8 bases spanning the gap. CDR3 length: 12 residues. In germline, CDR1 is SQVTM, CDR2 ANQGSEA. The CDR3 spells CSVEADSNEQFF. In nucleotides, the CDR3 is TGCAGCGTTGAAGCCGACAGTAATGAGCAGTTCTTC.

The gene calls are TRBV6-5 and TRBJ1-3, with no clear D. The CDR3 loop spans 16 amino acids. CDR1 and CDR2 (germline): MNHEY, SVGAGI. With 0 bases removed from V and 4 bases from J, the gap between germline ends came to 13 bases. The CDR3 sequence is CASSYSRPRSGNTIYF. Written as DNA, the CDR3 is TGTGCCAGCAGTTACTCGAGGCCCCGCTCGGGAAACACCATATATTTT.

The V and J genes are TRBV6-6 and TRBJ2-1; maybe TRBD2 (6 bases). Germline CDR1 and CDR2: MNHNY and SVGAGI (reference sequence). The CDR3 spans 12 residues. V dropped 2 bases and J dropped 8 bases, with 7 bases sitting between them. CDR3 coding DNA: TGTGCCAGCAGTTACCGGGGGTATGAGCAGTTCTTC. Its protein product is CASSYRGYEQFF.

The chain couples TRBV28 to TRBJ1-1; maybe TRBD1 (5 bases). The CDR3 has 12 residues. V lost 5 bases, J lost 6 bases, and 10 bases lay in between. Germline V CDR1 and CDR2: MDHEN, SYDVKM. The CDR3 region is CASSLGAAEAFF. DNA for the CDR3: TGTGCCAGCAGTCTAGGGGCGGCTGAAGCTTTCTTT.